The present entry profiles one T cell receptor beta chain with its context. The antigen is unknown. Vbeta (60) and Jbeta (13) primers were used in the PCR. Here immunoSEQ multiplex PCR was the method, and the copy in TCRdb shows in-frame clones only, minus some. Found here are some 170,000 clones, around 64% of them singletons; the top ten hold approximately 3%. The source of the sample is a study of cytomegalovirus exposure and HLA in healthy donors. Points from the study as a whole: Cytomegalovirus status, reportedly, was diagnosed with high specificity and sensitivity by the classifier. For most TCR sequences rarity was the rule, although some public TCRs occurred in many donors. Later, an analysis found that common viral pathogens appeared to be linked with several of the most significant clusters. An analysis that was carried out later associated 16,000 or so TCR beta sequences with HLA alleles at 0.05 false discovery rate.

The receptor was isolated from a woman aged 25 to 39 in good health and CMV-seronegative. The specimen was PBMCs.

CDR3 protein: CASSVAGWGRGDNEQFF. CDR3 DNA: TGTGCCAGCAGCGTAGCTGGTTGGGGCAGGGGAGACAATGAGCAGTTCTTC. The J gene is TRBJ2-1, the V gene TRBV9; D is possibly TRBD1 (6 bases). The CDR3 totals 17 residues. CDR1 and CDR2 from the germline V gene are SGDLS and YYNGEE. V was cut by 0 bases and J by 5 bases, with 18 bases left in between. Combining the CDR3 with reference TRBV9 and TRBJ2-1 gives the whole variable domain DSGVTQTPKHLITATGQRVTLRCSPRSGDLSVYWYQQSLDQGLQFLIQYYNGEERAKGNILERFSAQQFPDLHSELNLSSLELGDSALYFCASSVAGWGRGDNEQFFGPGTRLTVL.